Below, 12 T cell receptor beta chains from the same sample are listed, as sequenced in a study of cytomegalovirus exposure and HLA in healthy donors. It was with 60 Vbeta and 13 Jbeta primers that the PCR ran. Sequenced by immunoSEQ multiplex PCR; TCRdb stores in-frame clones only, minus some. The sample lists just over 80,000 clones; over 70% were seen once. Sequenced input: PBMCs. These receptors originate from a man between 18 and 29 years old in good health and CMV-seropositive.

The chain has TRBV11-2 and TRBJ2-7; 13 bases are shared with TRBD2. The CDR3 has 17 residues. Germline assignment: CDR1 SGHAT and CDR2 FQNNGV. Losses at the gene ends were 5 bases for V and 0 bases for J; bases not matched to a gene: 7. The CDR3 DNA follows: TGTGCCAGCAGCGCCAATACTAGCGGGAGGGCCTCCTACGAGCAGTACTTC. Translating gives CASSANTSGRASYEQYF.

The chain carries TRBV6-4 and TRBJ1-4, with unresolved D. The CDR3 contains 14 residues. V lost 2 bases to trimming and J lost 8 bases, with 12 bases between them. Germline lookup yields CDR1 MRHNA and CDR2 SNTAGT. CDR3 in DNA: TGTGCCAGCAGTGACCGGGGTAAGGGCGAAAAACTGTTTTTT. This translates into CASSDRGKGEKLFF.

The CDR3 loop reads CASSERGRGSEQYF. The CDR3 DNA is TGTGCCAGCAGTGAAAGGGGCAGGGGAAGCGAGCAGTACTTC. The chain carries TRBV6-1 and TRBJ2-7, with D possibly being TRBD1 (6 bases). Germline V gene lookup returns CDR1 MNHNS and CDR2 SASEGT. Trimming removed 2 bases at V and 6 bases at J, with 14 bases between. The CDR3 has 14 residues.

The chain is built from TRBV5-8 and TRBJ2-1; tentatively, D is TRBD2 (6 bases). Between the trimmed V and J ends, which lost 2 bases and 12 bases, there was a span of 18 bases. Per the germline V gene, CDR1 is SGHTS and CDR2 is YDEGEE. This CDR3 is 14 amino acids long. CDR3 amino acids: CASSLLLATRGQFF. The CDR3 nucleotides read TGTGCCAGCAGCTTACTACTAGCCACCCGTGGGCAGTTCTTC. The full variable domain, rest sourced from reference TRBV5-8 and TRBJ2-1, is EAGVTQSPTHLIKTRGQQATLRCSPISGHTSVYWYQQALGLGLQFLLWYDEGEERNRGNFPPRFSGRQFPNYSSELNVNALELEDSALYLCASSLLLATRGQFFGPGTRLTVL.

This chain uses TRBV28 with TRBJ1-4; TRBD1 might be the D (5 bases). The CDR3 loop spans 15 amino acids. The germline V gene has CDR1 MDHEN and CDR2 SYDVKM. V was clipped by 4 bases and J by 4 bases, with 13 bases between them. Here the CDR3 DNA reads TGTGCCAGCAGTTCCTTCTGGGGGGATAATGAAAAACTGTTTTTT. Amino acids: CASSSFWGDNEKLFF.

The chain recombines TRBV7-3 with TRBJ2-7; D may be TRBD1 (6 bases). The CDR3 covers 13 residues. Germline V CDR1 and CDR2: SGHTA, FQGTGA. Trimming left V 5 bases short and J 0 bases short, with 8 bases between. The CDR3 sequence is CASSLDSSYEQYF. The CDR3 DNA reads as TGTGCCAGCAGCCTGGACAGCTCCTACGAGCAGTACTTC. Full variable domain (outside the CDR3, taken from reference TRBV7-3 and TRBJ2-7): GAGVSQTPSNKVTEKGKYVELRCDPISGHTALYWYRQSLGQGPEFLIYFQGTGAADDSGLPNDRFFAVRPEGSVSTLKIQRTERGDSAVYLCASSLDSSYEQYFGPGTRLTVT.

The chain employs TRBV7-6 and TRBJ2-7; 11 bases fit TRBD1. CDR1 is SGHVS and CDR2 is FNYEAQ in the germline V gene. This CDR3 has 14 residues. After removal of 3 bases from V and 3 bases from J, the junction contained 1 base not matched to a gene. Here the CDR3 reads CASSLGQGVYEQYF. CDR3 sequence (DNA): TGTGCCAGCAGCTTGGGACAGGGGGTCTACGAGCAGTACTTC.

The chain is built from TRBV2 and TRBJ2-7; 12 positions match TRBD2. CDR1 and CDR2 from the germline V gene are SNHLY and FYNNEI. CDR3 length: 15 residues. Trimming took 6 bases from V and 3 from J; bases not matched to a gene: 6. Here the CDR3 reads CASSDPSGRGYEQYF. In DNA form, the CDR3 reads TGTGCCAGCAGCGACCCTAGCGGGAGGGGCTACGAGCAGTACTTC.

This chain connects TRBV6-5 to TRBJ2-2, with D perhaps matching TRBD2 (5 bases). The germline V and J ends were trimmed by 0 bases and 6 bases, with 11 bases remaining between them. Per the germline V gene, CDR1 is MNHEY and CDR2 is SVGAGI. The CDR3 is 15 residues long. CDR3 sequence: CASSYSEVTAGELFF. The CDR3 nucleotides are TGTGCCAGCAGTTACTCGGAGGTTACGGCCGGGGAGCTGTTTTTT.

This chain connects TRBV5-1 to TRBJ2-5; 9 nucleotides agree with TRBD2. V lost 2 bases, J lost 5 bases, and 7 bases stayed unmatched. Germline V gene sequence: CDR1 SGHRS, CDR2 YFSETQ. This CDR3 region has 15 residues. CDR3 sequence reads: CASSLIAGVEETQYF. Written as DNA, the CDR3 is TGCGCCAGCAGCTTAATAGCGGGAGTGGAGGAGACCCAGTACTTC.

This clone was counted between two and nine times. The V call is TRBV13, the J call TRBJ2-4, with D possibly being TRBD2 (6 bases). Germline V lookup: CDR1 PRHDT, CDR2 FYEKMQ (reference sequence). V lost 5 bases and J 10 bases, leaving 18 bases between the germline ends. The CDR3 consists of 14 residues. DNA for the CDR3: TGTGCCAGCAGCACCCGTGCCGGGAGTGGAATTCAGTACTTC. Amino acid sequence: CASSTRAGSGIQYF.

This chain connects TRBV10-2 to TRBJ1-1; 7 bases map to TRBD1. CDR1 and CDR2 (germline): WSHSY, SAAADI. The junction had 9 bases not matched to a gene; V was cut back by 2 bases and J by 0 bases. This CDR3 is 17 amino acids long. CDR3 sequence reads: CASSEPRQGTMNTEAFF. The CDR3 DNA follows: TGCGCCAGCAGTGAGCCACGACAGGGCACAATGAACACTGAAGCTTTCTTT.